These T cell receptor beta chains were read from a single sample in a study of CD8+ T cells in alopecia areata. The repertoire was sequenced with immunoSEQ multiplex PCR; TCRdb's copy has only in-frame clones and lacks some. The table lists 110,000 or so clones, less than 70% of them singletons. The sequencing used CD4+ T cells sorted from blood, collected at week 24, from a patient treated with tofacitinib. The receptors were gathered from a human donor with alopecia areata. Each CDR3 is given with its conserved first and last residue. The D gene is left open where the match is weak. Some rows have no size entry. The others give once, few or many, or a class for an expanded clone.

>17|TRBJ2-3|few|.|TRBV18
CASSPETGSPSTDTQYF
TGTGCCAGCTCACCGGAAACAGGTTCCCCTAGCACAGATACGCAGTATTTT
>13|TRBJ2-5|.|.|TRBV10-2
CASKNPRGETQYF
TGCGCCAGCAAAAACCCGAGGGGCGAGACCCAGTACTTC
>14|TRBJ2-3|.|TRBD2|TRBV2
CASLAGASTDTQYF
TGTGCCAGCCTAGCGGGGGCCAGCACAGATACGCAGTATTTT
>14|TRBJ2-1|.|.|TRBV25-1
CASSATDRRSEQFF
TGTGCCAGCAGTGCAACGGACAGACGTAGCGAGCAGTTCTTC
>14|TRBJ1-4|.|TRBD1|TRBV18
CASGTGGTDEKLFF
TGTGCCAGCGGTACAGGGGGCACGGATGAAAAACTGTTTTTT
>12|TRBJ2-3|.|.|TRBV7-8
CASSPLSYTQYF
TGTGCCAGCAGCCCACTTTCTTATACGCAGTATTTT
>14|TRBJ2-5|few|TRBD2|TRBV4-2
CASSQDDRLAAQYF
TGTGCCAGCAGCCAAGATGATAGACTAGCGGCTCAGTACTTC
>13|TRBJ1-2|.|TRBD1|TRBV27
CASSPTGGGGYTF
TGTGCCAGCAGTCCGACAGGGGGTGGGGGCTACACCTTC
>12|TRBJ2-5|.|TRBD2|TRBV2
CASRGLAETQYF
TGTGCCAGCAGGGGACTAGCGGAGACCCAGTACTTC
>13|TRBJ1-1|.|.|TRBV30
CAWSGGQTIEAFF
TGTGCCTGGAGTGGAGGACAGACGATTGAAGCTTTCTTT
>13|TRBJ1-5|once|.|TRBV30
CAWSTAGTQPQHF
TGTGCCTGGAGTACGGCAGGGACCCAGCCCCAGCATTTT
>15|TRBJ1-6|.|.|TRBV6-6
CASSYSQTVDSPLHF
TGTGCCAGCAGTTACTCTCAAACAGTCGATTCACCCCTCCACTTT
>17|TRBJ2-3|.|TRBD2|TRBV5-1
CASSLALAGGPQDTQYF
TGCGCCAGCAGCTTGGCGCTAGCGGGGGGGCCCCAAGATACGCAGTATTTT
>14|TRBJ2-7|.|.|TRBV19
CASSKAGYSYEQYF
TGTGCCAGTAGTAAGGCAGGGTATTCCTACGAGCAGTACTTC
>17|TRBJ2-3|few|TRBD2|TRBV4-3
CASSQGRRGGGTDTQYF
TGCGCCAGCAGCCAAGGACGGCGGGGGGGTGGAACAGATACGCAGTATTTT
>14|TRBJ2-1|.|.|TRBV6-5
CASKGPELYNEQFF
TGTGCCAGCAAAGGACCCGAACTATACAATGAGCAGTTCTTC
>12|TRBJ1-2|.|.|TRBV6-5
CASSAGRDGYTF
TGTGCCAGCAGCGCCGGGAGGGACGGCTACACCTTC
>11|TRBJ1-1|.|.|TRBV30
CAWSVRSEAFF
TGTGCCTGGAGTGTGAGGTCAGAAGCTTTCTTT
>13|TRBJ2-1|.|.|TRBV12-5
CASALDPNNEQFF
TGTGCTAGTGCCCTGGACCCTAACAATGAGCAGTTCTTC
>14|TRBJ2-5|.|.|TRBV5-1
CASSGGYTSETQYF
TGCGCCAGCAGCGGTGGATATACATCGGAGACCCAGTACTTC
>15|TRBJ2-7|.|TRBD2|TRBV29-1
CSVKGLAGGSYEQYF
TGCAGCGTCAAGGGACTAGCGGGAGGCTCCTACGAGCAGTACTTC
>16|TRBJ1-2|.|.|TRBV4-3
CASSQDPDSRGYGYTF
TGCGCCAGCAGCCAAGATCCCGACAGCCGGGGGTATGGCTACACCTTC
>14|TRBJ2-2|.|TRBD1|TRBV29-1
CSVFLDRPTGELFF
TGCAGCGTTTTTTTGGACAGGCCGACCGGGGAGCTGTTTTTT
>11|TRBJ2-1|few|.|TRBV30
CAWSGYNEQFF
TGTGCCTGGAGCGGCTACAATGAGCAGTTCTTC
>14|TRBJ1-5|few|.|TRBV4-1
CASSQVAGEQPQHF
TGCGCCAGCAGCCAAGTCGCCGGGGAACAGCCCCAGCATTTT
>14|TRBJ2-1|.|.|TRBV9
CASSVGPAYYEQFF
TGTGCCAGCAGCGTAGGCCCGGCCTACTATGAGCAGTTCTTC
>15|TRBJ1-5|few|.|TRBV7-9
CASSLDLGAGQPQHF
TGTGCCAGCAGCTTAGATCTGGGGGCGGGTCAGCCCCAGCATTTT
>13|TRBJ1-2|.|.|TRBV27
CASSFGQLYGYTF
TGTGCCAGCAGTTTCGGACAGCTCTATGGCTACACCTTC
>14|TRBJ2-7|.|.|TRBV27
CASRQGGSSYEQYF
TGTGCCAGCCGGCAGGGGGGATCATCCTACGAGCAGTACTTC
>13|TRBJ1-1|.|.|TRBV30
CAWSGIPNTEAFF
TGTGCCTGGAGCGGGATCCCGAACACTGAAGCTTTCTTT
>16|TRBJ2-3|.|.|TRBV15
CATSRELGVNTDTQYF
TGTGCCACCAGCAGAGAGTTGGGGGTCAACACAGATACGCAGTATTTT
>14|TRBJ1-2|few|TRBD1|TRBV27
CASSVLQGDYGYTF
TGTGCCAGCAGTGTACTACAGGGGGACTATGGCTACACCTTC
>15|TRBJ2-2|.|TRBD1|TRBV30
CAWSSGQGNTGELFF
TGTGCCTGGAGTTCGGGACAGGGGAACACCGGGGAGCTGTTTTTT
>15|TRBJ2-4|.|.|TRBV2
CATSVQGLAKNIQYF
TGTGCCACCAGCGTCCAGGGACTAGCCAAAAACATTCAGTACTTC
>14|TRBJ2-7|.|.|TRBV6-6
CASRPAGQTYEQYF
TGTGCCAGCAGACCAGCGGGACAGACCTACGAGCAGTACTTC
>16|TRBJ2-5|.|.|TRBV6-5
CASSYRVAVHMETQYF
TGTGCCAGCAGTTATAGAGTGGCGGTCCATATGGAGACCCAGTACTTC
>15|TRBJ2-1|few|TRBD2|TRBV4-3
CASITSGDLEDEQFF
TGCGCCAGCATAACTAGCGGGGATCTCGAAGATGAGCAGTTCTTC
>15|TRBJ1-2|.|.|TRBV7-2
CASSAQTGGPDGYTF
TGTGCCAGCAGCGCCCAGACAGGCGGACCAGATGGCTACACCTTC
>13|TRBJ2-3|.|.|TRBV2
CASQGQFTDTQYF
TGTGCCAGCCAAGGGCAGTTCACAGATACGCAGTATTTT
>14|TRBJ1-2|.|.|TRBV4-2
CASSQDDRSQGYTF
TGTGCCAGCAGCCAAGATGACCGTTCGCAAGGCTACACCTTC
>14|TRBJ1-2|.|.|TRBV9
CASSNIQDAYGYTF
TGTGCCAGCAGCAATATACAGGACGCCTATGGCTACACCTTC
>12|TRBJ1-5|few|.|TRBV29-1
CSVRDSNQPQHF
TGCAGCGTCAGAGATAGCAATCAGCCCCAGCATTTT
>16|TRBJ1-3|few|.|TRBV18
CASSPGGRSSGNTIYF
TGTGCCAGCTCACCTGGAGGGCGCAGCTCTGGAAACACCATATATTTT
>15|TRBJ2-5|few|TRBD2|TRBV2
CASTIGLAGARAQYF
TGTGCCAGCACAATAGGGCTAGCGGGGGCCAGGGCCCAGTACTTC
>14|TRBJ2-7|.|.|TRBV6-5
CASSYSTSSYEQYF
TGTGCCAGCAGTTACTCCACCAGCTCCTACGAGCAGTACTTC
>13|TRBJ1-2|.|.|TRBV9
CASSVAGRYGYTF
TGTGCCAGCAGCGTAGCAGGGCGCTATGGCTACACCTTC
>14|TRBJ2-7|once|TRBD1|TRBV6-6
CASTTGQGPYEQYF
TGTGCCAGCACCACGGGACAGGGACCTTACGAGCAGTACTTC
>16|TRBJ2-6|.|.|TRBV7-2
CASSYRADSGANVLTF
TGTGCCAGCAGCTACCGGGCCGACTCTGGGGCCAACGTCCTGACTTTC
>13|TRBJ1-3|.|.|TRBV30
CAWSRGLGATIYF
TGTGCCTGGAGTAGGGGCCTTGGGGCCACCATATATTTT
>15|TRBJ2-7|.|TRBD1|TRBV7-2
CASSLAGTEAYEQYF
TGTGCCAGCAGCTTAGCCGGGACAGAGGCCTACGAGCAGTACTTC
>15|TRBJ2-7|.|.|TRBV7-2
CASSLGLDPGYEQYF
TGTGCCAGCAGCTTAGGGCTAGATCCTGGCTACGAGCAGTACTTC
>13|TRBJ1-2|.|TRBD1|TRBV9
CASSPGTDYGYTF
TGTGCCAGCAGCCCGGGGACAGACTATGGCTACACCTTC
>13|TRBJ2-7|.|.|TRBV5-1
CASGVVGVDEQYF
TGCGCCAGCGGTGTTGTGGGGGTCGACGAGCAGTACTTC
>16|TRBJ2-6|.|.|TRBV25-1
CASSGAGAGGANVLTF
TGTGCCAGCAGTGGGGCAGGGGCAGGTGGGGCCAACGTCCTGACTTTC
>15|TRBJ2-3|.|.|TRBV7-9
CASSDGQLNTDTQYF
TGTGCCAGCAGCGATGGACAGCTAAACACAGATACGCAGTATTTT